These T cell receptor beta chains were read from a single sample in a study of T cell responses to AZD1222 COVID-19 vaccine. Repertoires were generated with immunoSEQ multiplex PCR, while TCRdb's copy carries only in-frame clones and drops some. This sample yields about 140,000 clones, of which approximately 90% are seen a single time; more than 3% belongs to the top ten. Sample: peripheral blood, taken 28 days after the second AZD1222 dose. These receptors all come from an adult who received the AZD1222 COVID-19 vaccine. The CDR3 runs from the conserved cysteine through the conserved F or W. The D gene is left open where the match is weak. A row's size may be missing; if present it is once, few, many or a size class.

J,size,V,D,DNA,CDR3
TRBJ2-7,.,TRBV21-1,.,TGTGCCCGGTCGGGCGGGTCGTACGAGCAGTACTTC,CARSGGSYEQYF
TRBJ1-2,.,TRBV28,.,TGTGCCAGCAGTTTCGGGGGGTCTGACGGCTACACCTTC,CASSFGGSDGYTF
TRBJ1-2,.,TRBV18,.,TGTGCCAGCTCACCACCGTCAGAGTTAGCTGGGGGCTACACCTTC,CASSPPSELAGGYTF
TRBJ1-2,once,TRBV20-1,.,TGCAGTGCCCTCGCGGACTATGGCTACACCTTC,CSALADYGYTF
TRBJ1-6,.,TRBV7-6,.,TGTGCCAGCAGCTTAGACAGGGTAGGGAATTCACCCCTCCACTTT,CASSLDRVGNSPLHF
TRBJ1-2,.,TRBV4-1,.,TGCGCCAGCAGTCCAACGGACAGCCTCTATGGCTACACCTTC,CASSPTDSLYGYTF
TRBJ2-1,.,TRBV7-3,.,TGTGCCAGCAGCCGCCTGGGGGGGGCGGTCTACAATGAGCAGTTCTTC,CASSRLGGAVYNEQFF
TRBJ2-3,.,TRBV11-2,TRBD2,TGTGCCAGCAGCCGACTCGGGACTAGCGGGGGGGTAGATACGCAGTATTTT,CASSRLGTSGGVDTQYF
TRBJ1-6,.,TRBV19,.,TGTGCCAGTAGTGGGGGGATTTCCTATAATTCACCCCTCCACTTT,CASSGGISYNSPLHF
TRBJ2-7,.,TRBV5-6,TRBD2,TGTGCCAGCAGCCCCCTAAGTAGCGGGGTTACCTACGAGCAGTACTTC,CASSPLSSGVTYEQYF
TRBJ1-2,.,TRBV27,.,TGTGCCAGCAGTCCCCGTACAGCAGACTATGGCTACACCTTC,CASSPRTADYGYTF
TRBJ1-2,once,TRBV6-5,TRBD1,TGTGCCAGCACTGCAGGGGGCGGCTATGGCTACACCTTC,CASTAGGGYGYTF
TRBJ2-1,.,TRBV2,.,TGTGCCAGCATCCCCACTGCTGACGGAGGGGAGCAGTTCTTC,CASIPTADGGEQFF
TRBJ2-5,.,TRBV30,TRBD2,TGTGCCTGGAGTTCGGGGGGGCCTGGGGAGACCCAGTACTTC,CAWSSGGPGETQYF
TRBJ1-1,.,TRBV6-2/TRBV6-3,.,TGTGCCAGCAGTTACACAAACCCCGGGTACACTGAAGCTTTCTTT,CASSYTNPGYTEAFF
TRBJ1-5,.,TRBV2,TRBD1,TGTGCCAGCAGGGGGACAGAAGTGGTTCCCCAGCATTTT,CASRGTEVVPQHF
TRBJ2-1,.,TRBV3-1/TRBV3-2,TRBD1,TGTGCCAGCAGCCAGGCGGGACAGGGCTCCTACAATGAGCAGTTCTTC,CASSQAGQGSYNEQFF
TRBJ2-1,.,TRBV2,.,TGTGCCAGCAGTGAAGCTGGCACTGAGCAGTTCTTC,CASSEAGTEQFF
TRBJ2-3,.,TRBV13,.,TGTGCCAGCAGCCAGACCGGGGCAGATACGCAGTATTTT,CASSQTGADTQYF
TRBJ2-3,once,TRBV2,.,TGTGCCAGCAGTCCCTGGAGGTCCGGGGATACGCAGTATTTT,CASSPWRSGDTQYF
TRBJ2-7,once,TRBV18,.,TGTGCCAGCTCACCGGGACGGGTAACCTACGAGCAGTACTTC,CASSPGRVTYEQYF
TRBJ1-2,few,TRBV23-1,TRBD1,TGCGCCAGCAGTCAACCCGGGTCGGGGACAGGGGTAATCTACACCTTC,CASSQPGSGTGVIYTF
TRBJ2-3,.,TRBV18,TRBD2,TGTGCCAGCACTCTAGCGGGGGGACGCACAGATACGCAGTATTTT,CASTLAGGRTDTQYF
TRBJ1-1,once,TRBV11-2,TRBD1,TGTGCCAGCAGCCAAGGGGACAGACAGAACACTGAAGCTTTCTTT,CASSQGDRQNTEAFF